The 9 T cell receptor beta chains reported below all come from one sample, sequenced in a study of T cells in localized non-small cell lung cancer. Produced via immunoSEQ multiplex PCR; TCRdb's table is partial and in-frame only. The sample yields about 1,800 clones, less than 25% seen once. The material sequenced was lung tumor tissue, taken before any cancer treatment. All receptors derive from a woman aged 35 to 69 with stage I lung adenocarcinoma.

The chain links TRBV11-3 to TRBJ2-2, with D maybe TRBD2 (5 bases). Germline CDR1 reads SGHNT; CDR2 reads YENEEA. This CDR3 is built from 15 residues. With 4 bases removed from V and 2 bases from J, the gap between germline ends came to 11 bases. CDR3 in amino acids: CASSWRVSNTGELFF. For the CDR3, the DNA is TGTGCCAGCAGCTGGCGGGTTTCTAACACCGGGGAGCTGTTTTTT.

This clone was seen more than once but under ten times. The chain uses TRBV6-8 and TRBJ1-6, with D maybe TRBD1 (6 bases). CDR3 length: 15 residues. Germline V lookup: CDR1 MNHGY, CDR2 SAAAGT. V lost 5 bases and J lost 11, with 19 bases in between. CDR3 amino acids: CASSDRGGGDPPLHF. The CDR3 region has the DNA TGTGCCAGCAGTGACCGTGGGGGCGGGGATCCACCCCTCCACTTT.

This clone was seen a few times. This rearrangement joins TRBV11-3 to TRBJ1-6; D is undetermined. Trimming removed 3 bases from V and 3 bases from J, with 9 bases in between. Germline assignment: CDR1 SGHNT and CDR2 YENEEA. CDR3 length: 15 residues. CDR3 in amino acids: CASSLAGGYNSPLHF. The CDR3 bases are TGTGCCAGCAGCTTGGCGGGCGGCTATAATTCACCCCTCCACTTT.

This rearrangement joins TRBV19 to TRBJ1-1; the D is unclear. The CDR3 is made up of 16 amino acids. V lost 1 base to trimming and J lost 1 base, with 13 bases between them. Germline V gene data show CDR1 as LNHDA and CDR2 as SQIVND (reference sequence). CDR3 sequence (DNA): TGTGCCAGTAGTATAGCCGGCGGCAGAGAGAACACTGAAGCTTTCTTT. It is translated as CASSIAGGRENTEAFF.

J is TRBJ1-2 and V is TRBV30; D is unclear. Trimming took off 0 bases at V and 3 bases at J, with 8 bases between the two ends. CDR3 size: 13 residues. The germline V gene encodes CDR1 GTSNPN and CDR2 SVGIG (reference sequence). The CDR3 DNA follows: TGTGCCTGGAGTGTACTACAGTACTATGGCTACACCTTC. Translation: CAWSVLQYYGYTF. Complete variable domain (other parts from reference TRBV30 and TRBJ1-2): SQTIHQWPATLVQPVGSPLSLECTVEGTSNPNLYWYRQAAGRGLQLLFYSVGIGQISSEVPQNLSASRPQDRQFILSSKKLLLSDSGFYLCAWSVLQYYGYTFGSGTRLTVV.

This sequence joins TRBV5-1 and TRBJ1-3; tentative D call: TRBD1 (5 bases). The V and J ends lost 5 bases and 0 bases respectively, with 21 bases between them. The CDR3 sequence is 18 residues long. Germline lookup yields CDR1 SGHRS and CDR2 YFSETQ. The CDR3 region has the DNA TGCGCCAGCAGAATTACCGGGACTCCCCCTGTCTCTGGAAACACCATATATTTT. Its translation: CASRITGTPPVSGNTIYF.

The V and J genes are TRBV30 and TRBJ2-3; D unresolved. The CDR3 totals 11 residues. Per germline, CDR1 GTSNPN and CDR2 SVGIG (reference sequence). V lost 1 base and J 3 bases, leaving 2 bases between the germline ends. The CDR3 region is CAWSGTDTQYF. The CDR3, as DNA: TGTGCCTGGAGTGGAACAGATACGCAGTATTTT. Using reference TRBV30 and TRBJ2-3 for the parts outside the CDR3, the full variable domain is SQTIHQWPATLVQPVGSPLSLECTVEGTSNPNLYWYRQAAGRGLQLLFYSVGIGQISSEVPQNLSASRPQDRQFILSSKKLLLSDSGFYLCAWSGTDTQYFGPGTRLTVL.

V gene TRBV29-1 combines with J gene TRBJ1-1, with unresolved D. Trimming removed 4 bases from V and 0 bases from J, with 15 bases in between. The germline gives CDR1 SQVTM, CDR2 ANQGSEA. The CDR3 covers 15 residues. CDR3 in DNA: TGCAGCGTTGGACCAGCCTCTAGAATGAACACTGAAGCTTTCTTT. Residues: CSVGPASRMNTEAFF.

The chain combines TRBV18 with TRBJ2-1; 7 bases align to TRBD2. CDR3 length: 13 amino acids. Germline loops: CDR1 KGHSH, CDR2 LQKENI. The V gene end was trimmed by 1 base and the J gene end by 8 bases; junction bases not matched to a gene: 2. This CDR3 reads CASSPRGGDEQFF. CDR3 DNA sequence: TGTGCCAGCTCACCACGGGGGGGGGATGAGCAGTTCTTC.